The 11 T cell receptor beta chains below all came from one sample that was sequenced in a study of shared clonotypes between healthy human individuals (TCRdb year 2020). Receptor libraries were prepared by the immunoSEQ multiplex PCR assay. This immuneACCESS table, as held by TCRdb, lists in-frame sequences with V and J called but not all clones. Of the missing ones, under half trace to an unresolved V gene in checked studies; the others have no known cause. Here the sample has 1.4 million or so clones; approximately 98.5% occur a single time. Approximately 0.38% of the sample belongs to the ten largest clones. Sequenced input: naive CD4+ T cells sorted from blood. What the cell subset or site label conveys for this sample: CD45RA+ positively selected. The receptors come from a man between 25 and 39 years old in good health.

With regard to this clone: Other DNA sequences from this sample encode an identical CDR3 as well. CDR3 nucleotides: TGTGCCAGCAGTCGGACAGGGGATCAGCCCCAGCATTTT. Amino acids: CASSRTGDQPQHF. The chain carries TRBV6-5 and TRBJ1-5; 9 bases map to TRBD1. The CDR3 covers 13 residues. CDR1 MNHEY and CDR2 SVGAGI come from the germline V gene. Trimming at V came to 5 bases and at J to 5 bases, leaving 1 base not matched to a gene.

The rearrangement links TRBV19 to TRBJ1-5, with D possibly being TRBD1 (6 bases). Trimming removed 3 bases at V and 6 bases at J, with 18 bases between. The germline CDR1 and CDR2 sequences are LNHDA and SQIVND (reference sequence). The CDR3 is 16 amino acids. Here the CDR3 DNA reads TGTGCCAGTAGTATTGGGCAGGGGAGGCAGGCTCAGCCCCAGCATTTT. Amino acid sequence: CASSIGQGRQAQPQHF. The variable domain in full, with the rest retrieved from reference TRBV19 and TRBJ1-5, is DGGITQSPKYLFRKEGQNVTLSCEQNLNHDAMYWYRQDPGQGLRLIYYSQIVNDFQKGDIAEGYSVSREKKESFPLTVTSAQKNPTAFYLCASSIGQGRQAQPQHFGDGTRLSIL.

V and J are TRBV18 and TRBJ1-5, with D unclear. The CDR3 totals 15 residues. Germline V CDR1 and CDR2: KGHSH, LQKENI. The germline V and J ends were trimmed by 2 bases and 1 base, with 9 bases remaining between them. In nucleotides, the CDR3 is TGTGCCAGCTCACCAGAGGGCAGGAGCAATCAGCCCCAGCATTTT. Residues: CASSPEGRSNQPQHF.

With regard to this clone: Other nucleotide sequences from this sample produce the same CDR3. The chain has TRBV5-4 and TRBJ2-5; unclear D gene. The CDR3 has 13 amino acids. The V end lost 4 bases, the J end lost 0 bases, and 7 bases lay between the germline ends. CDR1 and CDR2 (germline): SGHNT, YYREEE (reference sequence). CDR3 nucleotide sequence: TGTGCCAGCAGCCTGGGGTACCAAGAGACCCAGTACTTC. Translating gives CASSLGYQETQYF.

The chain is built from TRBV21-1 and TRBJ1-5; the table's D call TRBD1 went unverified against the DNA. TRBV21-1 constitutes a pseudogene. The CDR3 has 20 residues. The CDR3 bases are TGTGCCAGCAGCAAAGCCCTCCGGCAACCAGCCCTAGACAGGTATCAGCCCCAGCATTTT. Its translation is CASSKALRQPALDRYQPQHF.

J is TRBJ1-1 and V is TRBV5-5, with D possibly being TRBD1 (6 bases). The CDR3 is 14 amino acids. CDR1 is SGHKS and CDR2 is YYEKEE in the germline V gene (reference sequence). The V end lost 0 bases, the J end lost 1 base, and 7 bases lay between the germline ends. The CDR3 nucleotides read TGTGCCAGCAGCTTGGTGGGGGCGAACACTGAAGCTTTCTTT. Its protein product is CASSLVGANTEAFF. The entire variable domain, with the rest obtained from reference TRBV5-5 and TRBJ1-1, is as follows: DAGVTQSPTHLIKTRGQQVTLRCSPISGHKSVSWYQQVLGQGPQFIFQYYEKEERGRGNFPDRFSARQFPNYSSELNVNALLLGDSALYLCASSLVGANTEAFFGQGTRLTVV.

The rearrangement uses TRBV7-2 and TRBJ2-1; the match to TRBD2 covers 9 bases. The CDR3 is made up of 16 amino acids. Germline assignment: CDR1 SGHTA and CDR2 FQGNSA. With V trimmed by 5 bases and J by 2 bases, 7 bases remained unmatched. The CDR3 here is CASSAGLAPTYNEQFF. The CDR3 nucleotides are TGTGCCAGCAGCGCGGGACTAGCACCGACCTACAATGAGCAGTTCTTC.

This clone was detected only once. The rearrangement links TRBV28 to TRBJ2-7; the D is unclear. Trimming cost V 7 bases and J 2 bases, with 12 bases left between them. Germline assignment: CDR1 MDHEN and CDR2 SYDVKM. The CDR3 extends over 13 amino acids. The CDR3 DNA sequence: TGTGCCAGCATGCCGGCGAAACCCTACGAGCAGTACTTC. This gives the protein CASMPAKPYEQYF.

The rearrangement joins TRBV10-3 to TRBJ2-1; 10 bases line up with TRBD1. The CDR3 is 17 amino acids. V lost 0 bases to trimming and J lost 7 bases; unmatched junction nucleotides: 9. CDR1 ENHRY and CDR2 SYGVKD come from the germline V gene. This CDR3 is CAISESLGQGRRNEQFF. The DNA for the CDR3 is TGTGCCATCAGTGAGTCTTTGGGACAGGGGAGAAGGAATGAGCAGTTCTTC.

The V and J genes are TRBV27 and TRBJ2-5; D perhaps matches TRBD2 (5 bases). Germline values: CDR1 MNHEY, CDR2 SMNVEV (reference sequence). With 5 bases removed from V and 2 bases from J, the gap between germline ends came to 12 bases. There are 14 residues in the CDR3. The CDR3 nucleotides read TGTGCCAGCAGTCCAGGACTGATTCAAGAGACCCAGTACTTC. As protein: CASSPGLIQETQYF.

This chain joins TRBV30 and TRBJ1-2; D ambiguous. Germline V gene data show CDR1 as GTSNPN and CDR2 as SVGIG (reference sequence). The CDR3 is 11 residues long. Trimming took off 0 bases at V and 7 bases at J, with 6 bases between the two ends. This CDR3 reads CAWSVGSGYTF. The CDR3 nucleotides are TGTGCCTGGAGTGTAGGGAGTGGCTACACCTTC.